This record looks at one T cell receptor beta chain sequence and its context. The V end lost 10 bases, the J end lost 2 bases, and 14 bases lay between the germline ends. The CDR3 is 13 residues long. CDR1 MNHNS and CDR2 SASEGT come from the germline V gene. The data derive from a study of shared clonotypes between healthy human individuals. Sequenced by immunoSEQ multiplex PCR; TCRdb stores in-frame clones only, minus some. The repertoire includes about 460,000 clones, 70% to 80% of them detected once, and around 12% sits in the top ten. The sequence was collected from a middle-aged woman in good health. Some clones in this sample may be carry-over from other donors' samples. Sequenced material: PBMCs. The rearrangement joins TRBV6-1 to TRBJ1-2, with D perhaps matching TRBD1 (6 bases). CDR3 nucleotide sequence: TGTGCCACCACGACAGGAGGCAACTATGGCTACACCTTC. Residues: CATTTGGNYGYTF.